This T cell receptor beta chain stems from a study of blood T cell repertoires in COVID-19 (TCRdb year 2020). For context, the study as a whole: The collaborator samples originated in the United States, Italy and Spain and spanned the acute and convalescent phases of COVID-19. The prospective study material was composed of cDNA or gDNA derived from T cells, B-cell-depleted T cells, or PBMCs. Subjects who had been exposed to COVID-19, were actively infected with it, or had recovered from it provided the deeply sampled blood TCRbeta repertoires that made up the dataset. The repertoires were made available in a free public database intended to serve as a resource for research on the immune response to SARS-CoV-2. Samples came from the ongoing ImmuneRACE study (first 160 participants) plus 1,254 subjects from 6 global collaborators. The sample metadata nearly always contained a de-identified subject ID, COVID-19 status, age in years and sex. Where available, HLA class I and class II types were obtained from metadata supplied by the sample provider rather than from assay-based typing.

The junction shows trimming of 2 bases on V and 2 bases on J, plus 13 bases between the germline ends. Looking up the germline V gene (reference sequence) yields CDR1 GTSNPN and CDR2 SVGIG. Inclusive of the bounding cysteine and phenylalanine, the CDR3 is 15 residues long. The read is trimmed to its CDR3 DNA, 45 bases read in frame from base 1. The immunoSEQ Assay, a bias-controlled multiplex PCR, was used to amplify TCRbeta CDR3 regions from genomic DNA. The published analysis was carried out like this. Within the assay, amplification of reference gene primers was used to estimate how many nucleated cells each sample contained. Sequence reads were collapsed and filtered to measure the absolute abundance of every unique TCRbeta CDR3 rearrangement. For each sample, productive Simpson clonality was calculated as the square root of Simpson's diversity index over productive rearrangements. TCRdb holds this immuneACCESS table with in-frame rearrangements only. Some clones are missing; in checked studies, unresolved V genes explain under half, and the rest has no known cause. That table is the source of V, J and clone size, and D and trimming were worked out from the DNA. Here the sample has 95,000 to 130,000 clones; approximately 84% occur a single time. The ten largest clones add up to just under 7.5% of the sample.

Turning to this clone: The specificity of this receptor is unknown. Per-base quality was not reported, and no clone a single base away is much larger than it.

Overall study outcomes, separate from this receptor: The quantity of clinical and demographic metadata differed by source and by participant and was supplied without curation.

Collaborating institutions collected whole blood in K2EDTA tubes following their own protocols. For TCRbeta analysis, collaborators shipped samples in one of three forms: frozen whole blood, isolated PBMCs, or DNA extracted from either of those sample types. This TCR was recovered from a man in his 70s with active or convalescent COVID-19. The chain uses TRBV30 and TRBJ1-5; matching of 6 bases hints at TRBD1 as the D gene. The specimen sequenced was peripheral blood. The nucleotide sequence reads TGTGCCTGGAGTAGGGGGGCGGGGGGCAATCAGCCCCAGCATTTT. This codes for CAWSRGAGGNQPQHF.